This T cell receptor (beta chain) was sequenced in a study of T-cell reconstitution after alpha-beta-depleted transplantation in children. This clonotype was seen at least ten times. Its cognate antigen is unknown. Study-level findings and limits: After transplant, at about two months, alpha-beta T cells were reportedly derived from several hundred expanded graft clones.

The CDR3 spans 18 residues. V was pared by 6 bases and J by 2 bases, with 26 bases between. The germline V gene has CDR1 DFQATT and CDR2 SNEGSKA (reference sequence). The TCRbeta library was prepared with unique molecular identifiers. One entry per CDR3 protein results from TCRdb running MiXCR on the PCR reads. The table shows 40,000 to 55,000 distinct CDR3 sequences, with about a tenth occurring only once. The sample was PBMCs, mostly from graft donor cells, taken 60 days after TCRalphabeta/CD19-depleted stem cell transplant. The source is a male patient between 2 and 15 years old who had a stem cell transplant for chronic granulomatous disease, so the T cells may come from the graft donor. The chain couples TRBV20-1 to TRBJ2-1; D perhaps matches TRBD2 (6 bases). DNA of the CDR3: TGCAGTGCCCGAGGTTGGGGCACGTCGGGAGCGGCCTACAATGAGCAGTTCTTC. It yields the protein CSARGWGTSGAAYNEQFF.